This TCR beta chain is from a study of blood T cell repertoires in COVID-19. For the study at large: Material from acute and convalescent COVID-19 was sourced from the United States, Italy and Spain.

Living in about two dozen US areas, the participants were between about 18 and 90 years of age. CDR3 length: 18 residues. The germline V gene encodes CDR1 SEHNR and CDR2 FQNEAQ (reference sequence). Trimming cost V 0 bases and J 7 bases, with 25 bases left between them. Data came from immunoSEQ multiplex PCR; TCRdb stores just in-frame clones and leaves some out. The sample lists 300,000 to 350,000 clones, over 80% occurring once. Material: PBMCs or T cells enriched from blood (not recorded which). The source is a man aged 30 to 45 who had recovered from COVID-19. The chain recombines TRBV7-9 with TRBJ2-7; tentative D call: TRBD1 (6 bases). Here the CDR3 reads CASSLATSRSEQGTEQYF. In nucleotides, the CDR3 is TGTGCCAGCAGCTTAGCCACTTCTCGGTCTGAGCAGGGGACGGAGCAGTACTTC.